This T cell receptor (beta chain) was identified in a study of control samples from healthy donors and cancer patients. In germline, CDR1 is SGHNT, CDR2 YENEEA. The CDR3 has 12 residues. The germline V and J ends were trimmed by 0 bases and 9 bases, with 8 bases remaining between them. Assay used: immunoSEQ multiplex PCR; TCRdb lists only in-frame clones, some missing. The data contain 98,000 or so clones, approximately 84% of them singletons. The sample taken for sequencing was blood. The clonotype was recovered from a man between 18 and 29 years old in good health. The J gene is TRBJ1-2, the V gene TRBV11-3; D remains ambiguous. CDR3 bases: TGTGCCAGCAGCTTAGATCGTTGTTGCTACACCTTC. Amino acid sequence: CASSLDRCCYTF.